This entry lists 18 T cell receptor beta chains sequenced from one sample in a study of PD-L1 blockade in urothelial cancer. Sequenced by immunoSEQ multiplex PCR; TCRdb stores in-frame clones only, minus some. Of tens of thousands of clones listed, approximately 80% are singletons. This sample's time point: pretreatment peripheral blood. The specimen comprised PBMCs, sampled around atezolizumab (anti-PD-L1) treatment. The receptors shown here come from a man between 65 and 85 years old with urothelial cancer.

V and J are TRBV4-3 and TRBJ2-1; maybe TRBD2 (6 bases). V lost 1 base and J 2 bases, leaving 12 bases between the germline ends. The CDR3 has 16 amino acids. Per the germline V gene, CDR1 is LGHNA and CDR2 is YSLEER. The CDR3 sequence is CASSQGWRGAYNEQFF. As DNA, the CDR3 is TGCGCCAGCAGCCAAGGGTGGCGCGGGGCCTACAATGAGCAGTTCTTC.

The chain employs TRBV6-1 and TRBJ1-2; 9 nucleotides agree with TRBD1. The germline CDR1 and CDR2 sequences are MNHNS and SASEGT. The CDR3 length is 14 residues. With V trimmed by 5 bases and J by 7 bases, 8 bases remained unmatched. The chain's CDR3 is CASSHLTGGVGYTF. The CDR3 bases are TGTGCCAGCAGTCACCTGACAGGGGGTGTTGGCTACACCTTC.

The genes are TRBV29-1 and TRBJ1-1; possible D gene TRBD1, 6 bases. The ends were cut back, 7 bases at V and 0 bases at J, with 12 bases in the middle. The length of the CDR3 is 13 residues. CDR1 is SQVTM, CDR2 ANQGSEA, per germline. The CDR3 spells CSAHRDVNTEAFF. CDR3 coding DNA: TGCAGCGCCCACAGGGACGTGAACACTGAAGCTTTCTTT.

This CDR3 is CASSQTQGYQETQYF. The DNA for the CDR3 is TGCGCCAGCAGCCAGACGCAGGGGTACCAAGAGACCCAGTACTTC. The chain employs TRBV4-3 and TRBJ2-5, with D possibly TRBD1 on 6 matching bases. The CDR3 runs to 15 residues. V lost 3 bases and J 0 bases, leaving 11 bases between the germline ends. The germline CDR1 and CDR2 sequences are LGHNA and YSLEER.

This clone was detected once. The chain employs TRBV29-1 and TRBJ2-2; TRBD1 agrees at 10 bases. The V gene's germline CDR1 is SQVTM and CDR2 ANQGSEA. The J segment lost 5 bases and the V segment lost 0 bases, leaving 6 bases of the junction unmatched. This CDR3 is 16 amino acids long. CDR3 amino acids: CSVEDRQGAATGELFF. CDR3 nucleotide sequence: TGCAGCGTTGAAGATCGACAGGGGGCGGCTACCGGGGAGCTGTTTTTT.

This clone was detected only a few times. This sequence joins TRBV11-2 and TRBJ2-4; D is uncertain. Deletions cut 6 bases from V and 5 bases from J, with 11 bases between. The CDR3 runs to 13 residues. Looked up from germline, CDR1 is SGHAT and CDR2 is FQNNGV. The CDR3 coding sequence is TGTGCCAGCAGAGACAAGTCCCAAAACATTCAGTACTTC. It encodes CASRDKSQNIQYF.

The chain carries TRBV2 and TRBJ2-7, with a tentative D call TRBD1 (6 bases). Trimming took off 2 bases at V and 5 bases at J, with 19 bases between the two ends. The CDR3 has 16 amino acids. Looked up from germline, CDR1 is SNHLY and CDR2 is FYNNEI. In nucleotides, the CDR3 is TGTGCCAGCAGTGAACCCAGGGGCTCTTGGGATGACGAGCAGTACTTC. Translating gives CASSEPRGSWDDEQYF.

This sequence joins TRBV7-9 and TRBJ2-7; TRBD2 is a possible D gene (6 bases). Germline V gene sequence: CDR1 SEHNR, CDR2 FQNEAQ (reference sequence). The CDR3 length is 13 residues. The V end lost 5 bases, the J end lost 3 bases, and 11 bases lay between the germline ends. Here the CDR3 DNA reads TGTGCCAGCAGCCTCGACGGGGGCTACGAGCAGTACTTC. Amino acid sequence: CASSLDGGYEQYF.

This clone was found a few times. The rearrangement uses TRBV28 and TRBJ1-1; 7 bases align to TRBD1. The CDR3 has 10 amino acids. Germline CDR1 reads MDHEN; CDR2 reads SYDVKM. The V gene end was trimmed by 8 bases and the J gene end by 7 bases; junction bases not matched to a gene: 1. This CDR3 reads CASQGVEAFF. In nucleotides, the CDR3 is TGTGCCAGCCAGGGGGTTGAAGCTTTCTTT.

The rearrangement links TRBV5-1 to TRBJ2-5; D is ambiguous. The germline V gene encodes CDR1 SGHRS and CDR2 YFSETQ. The CDR3 is made up of 13 amino acids. V lost 0 bases and J 1 base, leaving 4 bases between the germline ends. CDR3 protein: CASSLGIQETQYF. CDR3 coding DNA: TGCGCCAGCAGCTTGGGTATCCAAGAGACCCAGTACTTC.

V gene TRBV7-2 combines with J gene TRBJ2-7; TRBD2 matches at 12 bases. The germline V gene encodes CDR1 SGHTA and CDR2 FQGNSA. V was clipped by 5 bases and J by 4 bases; unmatched bases: 15. This CDR3 has 18 amino acids. The CDR3 DNA reads TGTGCCAGCAGCGCCCTGTGGCTAGCGGGGGGGTTAGAATACGAGCAGTACTTC. Translating gives CASSALWLAGGLEYEQYF.

The rearrangement uses TRBV11-3 and TRBJ2-1; TRBD2 matches at 10 bases. The CDR3 loop spans 16 amino acids. The J segment lost 1 base and the V segment lost 1 base, leaving 1 base of the junction unmatched. Germline assignment: CDR1 SGHNT and CDR2 YENEEA. CDR3 in DNA: TGTGCCAGCAGCTTAGTACTAGCGGGGTCCTACAATGAGCAGTTCTTC. Its translation: CASSLVLAGSYNEQFF.

A single count supports this clone. This chain links TRBV23-1 with TRBJ2-6, with D perhaps TRBD1 (6 bases). TRBV23-1 is treated as an ORF (open reading frame) with a function not yet certain. This CDR3 region has 17 residues. Trimming removed 5 bases from V and 0 bases from J, with 14 bases in between. The CDR3 bases are TGCGCCAGCAGTGCCCCGGACAGTATCTCTGGGGCCAACGTCCTGACTTTC. The encoded protein is CASSAPDSISGANVLTF.

The chain carries TRBV5-1 and TRBJ2-5; D may be TRBD2 (6 bases). V was trimmed by 0 bases and J by 1 base, leaving 13 bases between them. The CDR3 is 16 amino acids. The V gene's germline CDR1 is SGHRS and CDR2 YFSETQ. In DNA, the CDR3 is TGCGCCAGCAGCTTGGGGGGGGTTTCGGGCCAAGAGACCCAGTACTTC. Translated, it gives CASSLGGVSGQETQYF.

For the CDR3, the DNA is TGTGCCAGCAGCTTAGGCCCAGACAGGGAGGTCGAGCAGTACTTC. As protein: CASSLGPDREVEQYF. The V gene is TRBV11-2, the J gene TRBJ2-7, with D tentatively TRBD1 (7 bases). V was cut by 1 base and J by 6 bases, with 16 bases left in between. Germline-derived CDR1 and CDR2 are SGHAT and FQNNGV. The CDR3 length is 15 residues. The full variable domain, in which reference TRBV11-2 and TRBJ2-7 provide the parts outside the CDR3, is EAGVAQSPRYKIIEKRQSVAFWCNPISGHATLYWYQQILGQGPKLLIQFQNNGVVDDSQLPKDRFSAERLKGVDSTLKIQPAKLEDSAVYLCASSLGPDREVEQYFGPGTRLTVT.

V gene TRBV2 combines with J gene TRBJ2-3, with 7 positions matching TRBD1. Losses at the gene ends were 7 bases for V and 6 bases for J; bases not matched to a gene: 13. Germline CDR1 reads SNHLY; CDR2 reads FYNNEI. The CDR3 is 15 amino acids. CDR3 DNA: TGTGCCAGCATTGGACAGGATCGAACGTTGGATACGCAGTATTTT. This gives the protein CASIGQDRTLDTQYF.

This sequence joins TRBV5-5 and TRBJ2-7; the match to TRBD1 covers 9 bases. CDR1 and CDR2 from the germline V gene are SGHKS and YYEKEE (reference sequence). The CDR3 sequence is 15 residues long. V shed 1 base, J shed 4 bases, and the junction held 6 bases outside the gene matches. The CDR3 coding sequence is TGTGCCAGCAGCTTGACGGGACAGGGCCGGTACGAGCAGTACTTC. This sequence encodes CASSLTGQGRYEQYF.

In its sample, this clone was seen a few times. The chain carries TRBV29-1 and TRBJ2-2; TRBD1 matches at 7 bases. This CDR3 contains 13 residues. CDR1 is SQVTM and CDR2 is ANQGSEA in the germline V gene. J lost 4 bases, V lost 4 bases, and 3 bases had no gene match. The CDR3 spells CSVGQGSTGELFF. The CDR3 DNA sequence: TGCAGCGTTGGACAGGGATCCACCGGGGAGCTGTTTTTT.